Below, 9 T cell receptor beta chains from the same sample are listed, as sequenced in a study of T cell responses to AZD1222 COVID-19 vaccine listed by TCRdb under 2021. The library was produced with the immunoSEQ multiplex PCR assay. Drawn from immuneACCESS, this table holds only the in-frame rearrangements with V and J called that TCRdb kept. Clones are partly lost; checked studies trace under half to an unresolved V gene and leave the rest unexplained. For this sample there are 120,000 to 150,000 clones; roughly nine tenths appear just once. The top ten clones comprise more than 1.3% of the sample. Reading the label with the study, this specimen's time point is: baseline before first vaccination. This specimen was peripheral blood, taken on day 0 of AZD1222 vaccination. These TCRs come from an adult in good health.

CDR3: CASSQRQGYTLNEKLFF. The DNA for the CDR3 is TGTGCCAGCAGCCAAAGACAGGGGTATACACTTAATGAAAAACTGTTTTTT. The V gene is TRBV3-1 (or the pseudogene TRBV3-2), the J gene TRBJ1-4, with 8 bases lining up with TRBD1. J lost 4 bases, V lost 2 bases, and 9 bases had no gene match. CDR1 and CDR2 from the germline V gene are LGHDT and YNNKEL (reference sequence). This CDR3 has 17 amino acids.

This sequence joins TRBV5-6 and TRBJ2-7; D uncertain. V lost 0 bases and J lost 10, with 11 bases in between. Looked up from germline, CDR1 is SGHDT and CDR2 is YYEEEE. The CDR3 runs to 12 residues. The CDR3 nucleotides read TGTGCCAGCAGCTTGGCTGGGAAAGTCCAGTACTTC. Translation gives CASSLAGKVQYF.

The V and J genes are TRBV11-2 and TRBJ1-1; D is uncertain. The CDR3 has 12 amino acids. Germline values: CDR1 SGHAT, CDR2 FQNNGV. Trimming shortened V by 1 base and J by 10 bases, and 10 bases separated the two germline ends. CDR3 sequence reads: CASSLVRIGAFF. In DNA form, the CDR3 reads TGTGCCAGCAGCTTAGTGAGGATCGGAGCTTTCTTT. Full variable domain (remainder filled in from reference TRBV11-2 and TRBJ1-1): EAGVAQSPRYKIIEKRQSVAFWCNPISGHATLYWYQQILGQGPKLLIQFQNNGVVDDSQLPKDRFSAERLKGVDSTLKIQPAKLEDSAVYLCASSLVRIGAFFGQGTRLTVV.

This chain connects TRBV19 to TRBJ1-6, with D maybe TRBD1 (6 bases). This CDR3 has 16 amino acids. V lost 5 bases and J lost 0, with 11 bases in between. The germline CDR1 and CDR2 sequences are LNHDA and SQIVND (reference sequence). CDR3 coding DNA: TGTGCCAGTAGTCTCGGACAGAGCTCCTATAATTCACCCCTCCACTTT. It codes for CASSLGQSSYNSPLHF. The full variable domain, in which reference TRBV19 and TRBJ1-6 provide the parts outside the CDR3, is DGGITQSPKYLFRKEGQNVTLSCEQNLNHDAMYWYRQDPGQGLRLIYYSQIVNDFQKGDIAEGYSVSREKKESFPLTVTSAQKNPTAFYLCASSLGQSSYNSPLHFGNGTRLTVT.

V is TRBV7-6 and J is TRBJ2-1; TRBD2 matches at 9 bases. CDR1 SGHVS and CDR2 FNYEAQ come from the germline V gene. CDR3 length equals 17 residues. Trimming at V came to 5 bases and at J to 4 bases, leaving 12 bases not matched to a gene. The CDR3 DNA is TGTGCCAGCAGCCCGTCGACAGCGGGGGGCCCTTACAATGAGCAGTTCTTC. Translating it yields CASSPSTAGGPYNEQFF. The full variable domain, with the rest looked up from reference TRBV7-6 and TRBJ2-1, is GAGVSQSPRYKVTKRGQDVALRCDPISGHVSLYWYRQALGQGPEFLTYFNYEAQQDKSGLPNDRFSAERPEGSISTLTIQRTEQRDSAMYRCASSPSTAGGPYNEQFFGPGTRLTVL.

V gene TRBV19 combines with J gene TRBJ1-1; D call uncertain. This CDR3 has 14 amino acids. Germline CDR1 reads LNHDA; CDR2 reads SQIVND (reference sequence). V was clipped by 6 bases and J by 5 bases, with 16 bases between them. This CDR3 is CASRGYRTGTEAFF. The CDR3 region has the DNA TGTGCCAGTAGGGGGTATCGGACGGGTACTGAAGCTTTCTTT.

This chain connects TRBV6-5 to TRBJ1-1; D is ambiguous. There are 13 residues in the CDR3. The germline CDR1 and CDR2 sequences are MNHEY and SVGAGI. V lost 6 bases and J lost 6, with 14 bases in between. CDR3 residues: CASSLLGASEAFF. The CDR3 region has the DNA TGTGCCAGCAGCCTACTCGGAGCCTCTGAAGCTTTCTTT.

The V and J genes are TRBV19 and TRBJ1-5, with 10 bases aligning to TRBD1. The CDR3 spans 14 residues. V was pared by 6 bases and J by 5 bases, with 4 bases of the junction left unmatched. Per germline, CDR1 LNHDA and CDR2 SQIVND (reference sequence). The CDR3, as DNA: TGTGCCAGTAGCCCGGGACAGGGGCATCAGCCCCAGCATTTT. This sequence encodes CASSPGQGHQPQHF.

V gene TRBV12-3 or TRBV12-4 combines with J gene TRBJ1-3; no definite D call. Trimming took off 8 bases at V and 7 bases at J, with 12 bases between the two ends. There are 12 residues in the CDR3. CDR3 nucleotides: TGTGCCAGCGAGCCCCTTGGGAACACCATATATTTT. It translates to CASEPLGNTIYF.